These 27 T cell receptor beta chains were sequenced from one sample in a study of cytomegalovirus exposure and HLA in healthy donors. The PCR had 60 Vbeta and 13 Jbeta primers. The table came from immunoSEQ multiplex PCR; TCRdb's copy has only in-frame clones and leaves some out. Altogether roughly 130,000 clones are present, roughly 83% being singletons, with the ten largest covering over 3%. The sequencing sample was made of PBMCs. These receptors were taken from a female donor in good health and CMV-seronegative.

The chain employs TRBV27 and TRBJ2-3; TRBD1 is a possible D gene (5 bases). Germline V gene lookup returns CDR1 MNHEY and CDR2 SMNVEV (reference sequence). The CDR3 totals 13 residues. Trimming pared 5 bases from V and 5 bases from J, leaving 11 bases between. The CDR3 sequence: CASSPQGIDTQYF. The DNA of the CDR3 is TGTGCCAGCAGTCCCCAGGGTATAGATACGCAGTATTTT.

The chain combines TRBV5-4 with TRBJ2-3, with a possible D match to TRBD2 (5 bases). Germline V lookup: CDR1 SGHNT, CDR2 YYREEE (reference sequence). This CDR3 has 14 amino acids. V was pared by 5 bases and J by 0 bases, with 10 bases between. CDR3 sequence (DNA): TGTGCCAGCAGTTTTGGACTTAGCACAGATACGCAGTATTTT. Residues: CASSFGLSTDTQYF.

The chain employs TRBV11-3 and TRBJ1-3; D remains ambiguous. The CDR3 is 15 amino acids. Trimming took 0 bases from V and 0 from J, leaving 6 bases between them. Germline CDR1 reads SGHNT; CDR2 reads YENEEA. The CDR3 region is CASSLDGDSGNTIYF. The CDR3 coding sequence is TGTGCCAGCAGCTTAGACGGGGACTCTGGAAACACCATATATTTT.

The rearrangement uses TRBV7-9 and TRBJ1-1, with TRBD1 matching over 10 bases. The CDR3 is 17 residues long. From germline, CDR1 is SEHNR and CDR2 FQNEAQ (reference sequence). The ends lost 3 bases at V and 0 bases at J; junction bases unmatched: 7. The CDR3 nucleotides are TGTGCCAGCAGCTTCGGTGGGACAGGGGCCTTGAACACTGAAGCTTTCTTT. Protein sequence: CASSFGGTGALNTEAFF.

This chain uses TRBV11-3 with TRBJ2-7, with D possibly being TRBD2 (5 bases). The germline V gene encodes CDR1 SGHNT and CDR2 YENEEA. V lost 3 bases, J lost 0 bases, and 9 bases lay in between. There are 14 residues in the CDR3. The CDR3 DNA follows: TGTGCCAGCAGCTTTCTAGCTAACTCCTACGAGCAGTACTTC. This sequence encodes CASSFLANSYEQYF. Combining the CDR3 with reference TRBV11-3 and TRBJ2-7 gives the whole variable domain EAGVVQSPRYKIIEKKQPVAFWCNPISGHNTLYWYLQNLGQGPELLIRYENEEAVDDSQLPKDRFSAERLKGVDSTLKIQPAELGDSAVYLCASSFLANSYEQYFGPGTRLTVT.

The chain recombines TRBV7-2 with TRBJ2-1; 13 bases fit TRBD2. V shed 5 bases, J shed 1 base, and the junction held 11 bases outside the gene matches. The CDR3 totals 19 residues. From germline, CDR1 is SGHTA and CDR2 FQGNSA. CDR3 coding DNA: TGTGCCAGCAGCCCCCGGACTAGCGGGAGTCTTTGGTCCTACAATGAGCAGTTCTTC. Its protein is CASSPRTSGSLWSYNEQFF.

This clone was observed once. V gene TRBV15 combines with J gene TRBJ1-2, with TRBD1 matching 9 bases. CDR3 length: 15 amino acids. Germline V gives CDR1 LNHNV, CDR2 YYDKDF (reference sequence). Trimming removed 1 base from V and 5 bases from J; junction bases left unmatched: 5. CDR3 sequence: CATSRGQGGRYGYTF. The CDR3 DNA sequence: TGTGCCACCAGCAGAGGACAGGGGGGGCGGTATGGCTACACCTTC.

The chain links TRBV7-6 to TRBJ2-7, with D tentatively TRBD2 (5 bases). CDR3 size: 14 residues. V shed 5 bases and J shed 3 bases, with 14 bases lying between them. Germline V CDR1 and CDR2: SGHVS, FNYEAQ. This CDR3 reads CASSRSSNDYEQYF. The CDR3 DNA reads as TGTGCCAGCAGCCGATCTAGCAACGACTACGAGCAGTACTTC.

J is TRBJ1-1 and V is TRBV6-6; D gene unclear. Germline CDR1 MNHNY, CDR2 SVGAGI (reference sequence). The CDR3 length is 12 residues. Deletions cut 0 bases from V and 8 bases from J, with 7 bases between. This CDR3 is CASSYSGGEAFF. As DNA, the CDR3 is TGTGCCAGCAGTTACTCGGGCGGGGAAGCTTTCTTT.

The CDR3 sequence: CASRTRPYNEQFF. The CDR3 DNA follows: TGTGCCAGCAGGACAAGACCCTACAATGAGCAGTTCTTC. This rearrangement joins TRBV27 to TRBJ2-1, with D uncertain. Trimming pared 6 bases from V and 2 bases from J, leaving 8 bases between. The germline CDR1 and CDR2 sequences are MNHEY and SMNVEV (reference sequence). This CDR3 comprises 13 residues.

The chain recombines TRBV7-2 with TRBJ2-1, with D tentatively TRBD2 (5 bases). CDR1 is SGHTA, CDR2 FQGNSA, per germline. CDR3 length equals 12 residues. Deletions cut 5 bases from V and 12 bases from J, with 14 bases between. The CDR3 region has the DNA TGTGCCAGCAGCCTCTCGTGGACTGGGCAGTTCTTC. It codes for CASSLSWTGQFF.

The CDR3 protein is CASSVALDRTHRQPQHF. The CDR3 coding sequence is TGTGCCAGCAGCGTAGCCCTAGACAGGACCCACCGACAGCCCCAGCATTTT. The chain employs TRBV9 and TRBJ1-5; TRBD1 is a possible D gene (6 bases). Germline V gives CDR1 SGDLS, CDR2 YYNGEE. This CDR3 has 17 amino acids. V gave up 0 bases and J gave up 7 bases, with 20 bases separating them.

This clone was counted a single time. The chain has TRBV11-3 and TRBJ2-3; no definite D call. The CDR3 is 14 residues long. Trimming stripped 1 base from V and 4 bases from J, with 9 bases between. Germline V gene sequence: CDR1 SGHNT, CDR2 YENEEA. CDR3 loop: CASSLGPDSDTQYF. The CDR3 coding sequence is TGTGCCAGCAGCTTAGGTCCAGACTCAGATACGCAGTATTTT.

The chain has TRBV5-1 and TRBJ2-7; 10 positions agree with TRBD1. Trimming removed 4 bases from V and 3 bases from J; junction bases left unmatched: 4. This CDR3 is built from 14 residues. The germline gives CDR1 SGHRS, CDR2 YFSETQ. Written as DNA, the CDR3 is TGCGCCAGCAGCCCCGGGACAGGGGACTACGAGCAGTACTTC. The encoded protein is CASSPGTGDYEQYF.

CDR3 region: CASSLSSGGSSYNEQFF. Here the CDR3 DNA reads TGCGCCAGCAGCTTGAGCAGTGGGGGGAGCTCCTACAATGAGCAGTTCTTC. The chain employs TRBV5-1 and TRBJ2-1, with D tentatively TRBD2 (6 bases). The CDR3 covers 17 residues. Deletions cut 1 base from V and 0 bases from J, with 14 bases between. Looked up from germline, CDR1 is SGHRS and CDR2 is YFSETQ.

The chain combines TRBV5-1 with TRBJ2-3; D is undetermined. V lost 2 bases and J lost 4, with 5 bases in between. The CDR3 contains 12 residues. CDR1 is SGHRS and CDR2 is YFSETQ in the germline V gene. The chain's CDR3 is CASSLPADTQYF. The CDR3 DNA reads as TGCGCCAGCAGCTTACCAGCAGATACGCAGTATTTT.

This clone was counted once. The chain recombines TRBV7-9 with TRBJ1-5; D not certain. The CDR3 is 15 amino acids. The germline V gene has CDR1 SEHNR and CDR2 FQNEAQ (reference sequence). Trimming removed 2 bases from V and 4 bases from J, with 12 bases in between. CDR3 in amino acids: CASSLRGSGNQPQHF. The CDR3 DNA reads as TGTGCCAGCAGCTTACGGGGAAGCGGTAATCAGCCCCAGCATTTT.

This clone was detected only once. V and J are TRBV4-2 and TRBJ1-5; the match to TRBD1 covers 9 bases. Germline CDR1 is LGHNA and CDR2 is YNFKEQ. The CDR3 is 16 amino acids. V dropped 2 bases and J dropped 5; count of bases not matched to a gene: 7. The DNA for the CDR3 is TGTGCCAGCAGCCAAAGGGCACAGGGGGCGGATCAGCCCCAGCATTTT. Residues: CASSQRAQGADQPQHF.

The genes are TRBV7-2 and TRBJ2-7; 8 bases line up with TRBD1. The V gene end was trimmed by 4 bases and the J gene end by 6 bases; junction bases not matched to a gene: 8. The germline gives CDR1 SGHTA, CDR2 FQGNSA. The CDR3 extends over 14 amino acids. The chain's CDR3 is CASSSRTGRTEQYF. The DNA of the CDR3 is TGTGCCAGCAGCTCTCGGACAGGGAGAACCGAGCAGTACTTC.

The J gene is TRBJ2-3, the V gene TRBV18; TRBD2 matches 10 bases. The CDR3 is 16 residues long. Trimming removed 3 bases from V and 2 bases from J; junction bases left unmatched: 5. From germline, CDR1 is KGHSH and CDR2 LQKENI. Here the CDR3 reads CASSPRLAGVTDTQYF. In nucleotides, the CDR3 is TGTGCCAGCTCACCCCGACTAGCGGGCGTCACAGATACGCAGTATTTT.

The genes are TRBV29-1 and TRBJ1-3, with a tentative D call TRBD1 (5 bases). The CDR3 contains 11 residues. Germline loops: CDR1 SQVTM, CDR2 ANQGSEA. The CDR3 bases are TGCACAGGGCTCTCTGGAAACACCATATATTTT. It specifies CTGLSGNTIYF.

The J gene is TRBJ2-5, the V gene TRBV30; D is uncertain. This CDR3 has 15 amino acids. Trimming took 1 base from V and 4 from J, leaving 16 bases between them. Germline V gene lookup returns CDR1 GTSNPN and CDR2 SVGIG (reference sequence). CDR3 DNA: TGTGCCTGGAGTGAAGAAACAGACCACGTAGAGACCCAGTACTTC. Its protein is CAWSEETDHVETQYF.

The chain recombines TRBV28 with TRBJ1-5; D is possibly TRBD1 (6 bases). The length of the CDR3 is 17 residues. The V end was cut by 2 bases, the J end by 4 bases, with 18 bases between. Germline V gene data show CDR1 as MDHEN and CDR2 as SYDVKM. DNA of the CDR3: TGTGCCAGCAGTTTAGAACAGGGTGCGGGGGTAAATCAGCCCCAGCATTTT. It codes for CASSLEQGAGVNQPQHF.

The V and J genes are TRBV7-6 and TRBJ2-3, with D possibly being TRBD2 (6 bases). This CDR3 has 16 residues. CDR1 and CDR2 from the germline V gene are SGHVS and FNYEAQ. Trimming took off 1 base at V and 0 bases at J, with 11 bases between the two ends. The DNA of the CDR3 is TGTGCCAGCAGCTTAGGGCTAGCGTGGAGCACAGATACGCAGTATTTT. Its translation: CASSLGLAWSTDTQYF.

CDR3 in amino acids: CASSSGRTGVGYTF. The CDR3 nucleotides read TGCGCCAGCAGCTCAGGAAGGACAGGGGTCGGCTACACCTTC. V usage is TRBV5-1 and J usage is TRBJ1-2, with TRBD1 matching 9 bases. This CDR3 region has 14 residues. Germline CDR1 and CDR2: SGHRS and YFSETQ. The V and J ends lost 3 bases and 8 bases, in that order; junction bases with no gene match: 8. Supplemented by reference TRBV5-1 and TRBJ1-2, the full variable domain reads KAGVTQTPRYLIKTRGQQVTLSCSPISGHRSVSWYQQTPGQGLQFLFEYFSETQRNKGNFPGRFSGRQFSNSRSEMNVSTLELGDSALYLCASSSGRTGVGYTFGSGTRLTVV.

The chain has TRBV5-4 and TRBJ1-6; D gene ambiguous. CDR1 and CDR2 (germline): SGHNT, YYREEE (reference sequence). The CDR3 sequence is 13 residues long. V was shortened by 1 base and J by 9 bases, with 8 bases between the two germline ends. CDR3 sequence reads: CASSLLSSSPLHF. As DNA, the CDR3 is TGTGCCAGCAGCTTGTTGTCGAGTTCACCCCTCCACTTT. The entire variable domain, with the rest obtained from reference TRBV5-4 and TRBJ1-6, is as follows: ETGVTQSPTHLIKTRGQQVTLRCSSQSGHNTVSWYQQALGQGPQFIFQYYREEENGRGNFPPRFSGLQFPNYSSELNVNALELDDSALYLCASSLLSSSPLHFGNGTRLTVT.

This chain links TRBV7-3 with TRBJ2-1, with 7 bases that match TRBD2. The CDR3 is 15 residues long. The V gene's germline CDR1 is SGHTA and CDR2 FQGTGA. CDR3 region: CASGDSQFSYNEQFF. The CDR3 DNA reads TGTGCAAGCGGGGACTCACAATTCTCCTACAATGAGCAGTTCTTC.